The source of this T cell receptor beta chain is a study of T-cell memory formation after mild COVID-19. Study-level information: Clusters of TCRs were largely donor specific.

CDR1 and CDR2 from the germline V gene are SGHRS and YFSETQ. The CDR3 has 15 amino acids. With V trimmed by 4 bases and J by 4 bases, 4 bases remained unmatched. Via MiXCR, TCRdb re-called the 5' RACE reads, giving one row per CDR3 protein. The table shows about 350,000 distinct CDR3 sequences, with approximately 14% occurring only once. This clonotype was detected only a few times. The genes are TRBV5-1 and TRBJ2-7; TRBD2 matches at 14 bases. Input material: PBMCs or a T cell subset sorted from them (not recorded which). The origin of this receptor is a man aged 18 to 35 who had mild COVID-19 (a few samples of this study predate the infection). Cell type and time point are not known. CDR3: CASSQGTSGGYEQYF. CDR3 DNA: TGCGCCAGCAGCCAAGGGACTAGCGGGGGTTACGAGCAGTACTTC.